A single sample is the source of the 8 T cell receptor beta chains below, sequenced in a study of T cell responses to AZD1222 COVID-19 vaccine (dated by TCRdb to the early 2020s). The library was generated by the immunoSEQ multiplex PCR assay. Held by TCRdb, this immuneACCESS table contains in-frame sequences only and omits some clones. Under half of the omission traces to an unresolved V gene where checked; the cause of the rest is unknown. A total of around 92,000 clones appear in this sample, 91% of them only once. 7.5% of the sample rests with the top ten. This specimen's time point label, per the study, means: baseline before first vaccination. The specimen was peripheral blood, collected on day 0 of AZD1222 vaccination. The source is an adult in good health.

The chain employs TRBV7-9 and TRBJ1-2; 7 bases line up with TRBD1. This CDR3 spans 13 amino acids. Looked up from germline, CDR1 is SEHNR and CDR2 is FQNEAQ (reference sequence). V trimming: 5 bases; J trimming: 3 bases; junction bases outside the gene matches: 3. CDR3 nucleotide sequence: TGTGCCAGCAGCCGGGACAGCGACTATGGCTACACCTTC. It specifies CASSRDSDYGYTF.

The chain recombines TRBV7-2 with TRBJ2-1, with D possibly TRBD1 on 5 matching bases. The CDR3 contains 15 residues. The V and J ends lost 3 bases and 8 bases respectively, with 17 bases between them. Germline V gives CDR1 SGHTA, CDR2 FQGNSA. CDR3 in DNA: TGTGCCAGCAGCTTGTTACTACGAAAAGGGGATGAGCAGTTCTTC. It yields the protein CASSLLLRKGDEQFF.

J is TRBJ2-7 and V is TRBV5-1; D possibly matches TRBD1 or TRBD2 (5 bases each). This CDR3 region has 15 residues. CDR1 SGHRS and CDR2 YFSETQ come from the germline V gene. V was pared by 3 bases and J by 6 bases, with 19 bases between. The CDR3 spells CASSYQAHWGSEQYF. The DNA for the CDR3 is TGCGCCAGCAGCTACCAAGCCCACTGGGGGAGCGAGCAGTACTTC. Drawing the rest from reference TRBV5-1 and TRBJ2-7, the complete variable domain is KAGVTQTPRYLIKTRGQQVTLSCSPISGHRSVSWYQQTPGQGLQFLFEYFSETQRNKGNFPGRFSGRQFSNSRSEMNVSTLELGDSALYLCASSYQAHWGSEQYFGPGTRLTVT.

The V gene is TRBV5-8, the J gene TRBJ1-2; perhaps TRBD1 as D (5 bases). The germline V gene has CDR1 SGHTS and CDR2 YDEGEE. Trimming shortened V by 4 bases and J by 4 bases, and 14 bases separated the two germline ends. The CDR3 length is 14 residues. Here the CDR3 reads CASSGWDGLYGYTF. In nucleotides, the CDR3 is TGTGCCAGCAGCGGATGGGACGGTCTCTATGGCTACACCTTC. Full variable domain (outside the CDR3, taken from reference TRBV5-8 and TRBJ1-2): EAGVTQSPTHLIKTRGQQATLRCSPISGHTSVYWYQQALGLGLQFLLWYDEGEERNRGNFPPRFSGRQFPNYSSELNVNALELEDSALYLCASSGWDGLYGYTFGSGTRLTVV.

J is TRBJ1-4 and V is TRBV7-2; no clear D gene. CDR1 is SGHTA and CDR2 is FQGNSA in the germline V gene. The length of the CDR3 is 14 residues. V dropped 5 bases and J dropped 4 bases, with 11 bases sitting between them. CDR3 in amino acids: CASSPPDRNEKLFF. The DNA for the CDR3 is TGTGCCAGCAGCCCCCCGGACCGTAATGAAAAACTGTTTTTT.

The V gene is TRBV5-5, the J gene TRBJ1-1; D is undetermined. V was trimmed by 1 base and J by 1 base, leaving 8 bases between them. CDR3 length equals 14 residues. CDR1 SGHKS and CDR2 YYEKEE come from the germline V gene (reference sequence). The CDR3 sequence is CASSLSQTNTEAFF. CDR3 in DNA: TGTGCCAGCAGCTTGAGCCAGACGAACACTGAAGCTTTCTTT. Supplemented by reference TRBV5-5 and TRBJ1-1, the full variable domain reads DAGVTQSPTHLIKTRGQQVTLRCSPISGHKSVSWYQQVLGQGPQFIFQYYEKEERGRGNFPDRFSARQFPNYSSELNVNALLLGDSALYLCASSLSQTNTEAFFGQGTRLTVV.

The chain links TRBV6-5 to TRBJ1-2; D may be TRBD1 (6 bases). The CDR3 contains 14 residues. Trimming left V 5 bases short and J 4 bases short, with 14 bases between. Germline assignment: CDR1 MNHEY and CDR2 SVGAGI. This CDR3 reads CASSMGGTFYGYTF. CDR3 in DNA: TGTGCCAGCAGTATGGGGGGCACTTTCTATGGCTACACCTTC.

In DNA, the CDR3 is TGTGCCAGTAAGAGGGACAGGTCGGAGGGCGAGCAGTACTTC. This sequence encodes CASKRDRSEGEQYF. J is TRBJ2-7 and V is TRBV19, with 8 nucleotides matching TRBD1. CDR1 is LNHDA and CDR2 is SQIVND in the germline V gene (reference sequence). The length of the CDR3 is 14 residues. V was clipped by 7 bases and J by 6 bases; unmatched bases: 11.